The entry below gives a single T cell receptor (beta chain) sequence along with its context. Individuals with ophthalmopathy presented a Clinical Activity Score of at least 3, a NOSPECS grade of at least 4 and a duration under 3 months. This CDR3 spans 14 amino acids. V was clipped by 4 bases and J by 9 bases, with 20 bases between them. Germline V gene lookup returns CDR1 SGHRS and CDR2 YFSETQ. The data originate from a study of T cells in Graves' hyperthyroidism and ophthalmopathy. Amplification of TCR beta CDR3 regions used RNA as the template. First-round RT-PCR targeting the TCR CDR3 was performed with the HTBI primer set. TCRdb redid the calling of the multiplex PCR reads with MiXCR, one entry per CDR3 protein. Among 550,000 to 700,000 distinct CDR3 sequences listed, 14% to 15% were seen once.

The clonotype originates from a woman between 35 and 50 years old with Graves' ophthalmopathy. Material for sequencing was blood. This chain joins TRBV5-1 and TRBJ2-7; D call uncertain. CDR3 nucleotides: TGCGCCAGCAGCAATCTACTCCCGGGTGATGGGCAGTACTTC. This sequence encodes CASSNLLPGDGQYF.